This T cell receptor beta chain was recovered during a study of T-cell reconstitution after alpha-beta-depleted transplantation in children. Study results and limitations: In some patients, recipient T cells and intrathymic progenitors surviving conditioning explained high day-60 diversity.

About this clonotype: Its antigen is as yet unknown.

Construction of the TCRbeta library involved unique molecular identifiers. MiXCR, applied by TCRdb to the PCR reads, yields one record per CDR3 protein. The sample consists of about 600,000 distinct CDR3 sequences, 10% to 15% of them appearing once. CDR1 is SGHRS, CDR2 YFSETQ, per germline. V lost 2 bases to trimming and J lost 2 bases, with 14 bases between them. The CDR3 runs 15 residues. This chain connects TRBV5-1 to TRBJ2-7; TRBD1 or TRBD2 may be the D gene (6 bases each). Sequences were derived from PBMCs, mostly from graft donor cells, sampled 360 days after TCRalphabeta/CD19-depleted stem cell transplant. This receptor was taken from a male patient younger than 18 who had a stem cell transplant for acute myeloid leukemia, so the T cells may come from the graft donor. The CDR3 reads CASSFYGGTTYEQYF. CDR3 in DNA: TGCGCCAGCAGCTTCTACGGCGGGACAACCTACGAGCAGTACTTC.